This T cell receptor (beta chain) was documented in a study of radiation and T cells in renal cell carcinoma. Per the germline V gene, CDR1 is LGHNA and CDR2 is YSLEER. The CDR3 has 14 amino acids. With 2 bases removed from V and 6 bases from J, the gap between germline ends came to 10 bases. Time point defined: blood 4 weeks post-SBRT, at nephrectomy. The treatment denotes: 15 Gy SBRT to primary tumor, nephrectomy 4 weeks later. Sequencing used immunoSEQ multiplex PCR; TCRdb keeps in-frame clones, though not all of them. The sample has 150,000 or so clones; 88% are singletons. The input for sequencing was blood, taken from a patient whose treatment included radiotherapy and nephrectomy. The TCR sequence derives from a woman aged 45 to 65 with renal cell carcinoma. J is TRBJ2-2 and V is TRBV4-3; D might be TRBD1 (5 bases). The CDR3 sequence: CASSQRGEAGELFF. The DNA for the CDR3 is TGCGCCAGCAGCCAAAGGGGTGAGGCCGGGGAGCTGTTTTTT.